Each of the 18 T cell receptor beta chains below was sequenced from the same sample in a study of monozygotic twins with inflammatory bowel disease. TCRdb re-called the 5' RACE reads; one entry per CDR3 protein, DNA not given. The sample includes 420,000 or so distinct CDR3 sequences. The sequencing sample was made of blood. These receptor sequences come from a human donor with ulcerative colitis or Crohn's disease, or a healthy co-twin of an affected twin (not recorded which).

This sequence joins TRBV9 and TRBJ2-1; TCRdb outputs TRBD1, but without DNA this stays unchecked. The germline gives CDR1 SGDLS, CDR2 YYNGEE. There are 16 residues in the CDR3. The CDR3 loop reads CASSVEGGSPYNEQFF.

This chain joins TRBV14 and TRBJ1-2. Germline V gene data show CDR1 as SGHDN and CDR2 as FVKESK. The length of the CDR3 is 15 residues. The chain's CDR3 is CASSQDPLTNYGYTF.

The J gene is TRBJ2-7, the V gene TRBV13; checking the TCRdb D call of TRBD2 is not possible without DNA. The length of the CDR3 is 20 residues. Germline values: CDR1 PRHDT, CDR2 FYEKMQ (reference sequence). The CDR3 loop reads CASSEGLAGLTPLSSYEQYF.

The V call is TRBV28, the J call TRBJ2-5. Per the germline V gene, CDR1 is MDHEN and CDR2 is SYDVKM. This CDR3 is 13 amino acids long. CDR3 sequence reads: CASRREWAETQYF. Complete variable domain (other parts from reference TRBV28 and TRBJ2-5): DVKVTQSSRYLVKRTGEKVFLECVQDMDHENMFWYRQDPGLGLRLIYFSYDVKMKEKGDIPEGYSVSREKKERFSLILESASTNQTSMYLCASRREWAETQYFGPGTRLLVL.

CDR3 in amino acids: CSARETRNTEAFF. The chain couples TRBV20-1 to TRBJ1-1. The germline CDR1 and CDR2 sequences are DFQATT and SNEGSKA (reference sequence). This CDR3 spans 13 amino acids.

The chain links TRBV28 to TRBJ2-7; TCRdb indicates TRBD2, and absent DNA this call remains unverified. The CDR3 has 15 amino acids. Germline loops: CDR1 MDHEN, CDR2 SYDVKM. The CDR3 loop reads CASSTGLAGPYEQYF.

The chain uses TRBV14 and TRBJ2-2; TCRdb proposes TRBD2, but this gene call is untestable without DNA. This CDR3 is built from 13 residues. The germline CDR1 and CDR2 sequences are SGHDN and FVKESK. CDR3 amino acids: CASSPTRTGELFF.

The rearrangement joins TRBV6-6 to TRBJ2-5. CDR1 and CDR2 (germline): MNHNY, SVGAGI (reference sequence). The CDR3 runs to 14 residues. CDR3 loop: CASSYRRGQETQYF.

The rearrangement uses TRBV5-1 and TRBJ1-1. The CDR3 sequence is 11 residues long. The germline V gene has CDR1 SGHRS and CDR2 YFSETQ. CDR3 sequence: CASISPNEAFF.

This chain connects TRBV3-1 to TRBJ1-2; checking the TCRdb D call of TRBD1 is not possible without DNA. CDR3 length: 14 residues. Germline assignment: CDR1 LGHDT and CDR2 YNNKEL (reference sequence). The CDR3 sequence is CASSPTWTGQGYTF.

This chain uses TRBV20-1 with TRBJ1-5; the TCRdb D gene call, TRBD1, has no DNA to confirm it. This CDR3 has 12 residues. Germline V gives CDR1 DFQATT, CDR2 SNEGSKA (reference sequence). CDR3: CSVVQGDQPQHF.

J is TRBJ2-1 and V is TRBV6-2 or TRBV6-3; TCRdb's D call, TRBD1, is unchecked because there is no DNA. This CDR3 is 14 amino acids long. Germline CDR1 MNHEY, CDR2 SVGEGT. CDR3 region: CATLRAPLYNEQFF.

The CDR3 spells CASSLTGPGELFF. The chain employs TRBV5-1 and TRBJ2-2; the D call of TRBD1 rests on TCRdb alone, since no DNA is present to check it. CDR3 length: 13 residues. Germline V CDR1 and CDR2: SGHRS, YFSETQ.

This chain uses TRBV4-2 with TRBJ2-7; there is no DNA to check the TCRdb D call of TRBD1. The CDR3 is 14 residues long. Germline CDR1 is LGHNA and CDR2 is YNFKEQ. The CDR3: CASSHRTGGPEQYF.

The chain joins TRBV11-1 to TRBJ2-1; TCRdb proposes TRBD2, but this gene call is untestable without DNA. The length of the CDR3 is 20 residues. CDR1 is SGHAT and CDR2 is FQDESV in the germline V gene (reference sequence). The chain's CDR3 is CASSLAERASGMSSYNEQFF.

The genes are TRBV7-2 and TRBJ1-5; TCRdb outputs TRBD1, but without DNA this stays unchecked. This CDR3 spans 13 amino acids. Germline V lookup: CDR1 SGHTA, CDR2 FQGNSA. The CDR3 protein is CASSLGQRQPQHF.

The chain is built from TRBV2 and TRBJ2-5. The CDR3 contains 12 residues. Germline CDR1 SNHLY, CDR2 FYNNEI. CDR3 region: CASMKASETQYF.

The V and J genes are TRBV7-8 and TRBJ2-5; checking the TCRdb D call of TRBD2 is not possible without DNA. Germline V gene sequence: CDR1 SGHVS, CDR2 FQNEAQ. The CDR3 is made up of 18 amino acids. CDR3 sequence reads: CASSLVPPLSGSGETQYF.